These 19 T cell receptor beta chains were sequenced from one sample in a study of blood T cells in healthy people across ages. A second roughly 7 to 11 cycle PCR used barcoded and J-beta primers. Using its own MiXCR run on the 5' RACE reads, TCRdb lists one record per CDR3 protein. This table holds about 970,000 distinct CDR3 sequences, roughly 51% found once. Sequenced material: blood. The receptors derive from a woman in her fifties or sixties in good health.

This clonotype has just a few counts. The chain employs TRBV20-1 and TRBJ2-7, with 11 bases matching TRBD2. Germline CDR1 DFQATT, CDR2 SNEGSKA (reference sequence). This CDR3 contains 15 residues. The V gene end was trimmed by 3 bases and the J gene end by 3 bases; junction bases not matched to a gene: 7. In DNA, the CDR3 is TGCAGTGCTAGGGAACTAGCGGGAGATGTCTACGAGCAGTACTTC. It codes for CSARELAGDVYEQYF.

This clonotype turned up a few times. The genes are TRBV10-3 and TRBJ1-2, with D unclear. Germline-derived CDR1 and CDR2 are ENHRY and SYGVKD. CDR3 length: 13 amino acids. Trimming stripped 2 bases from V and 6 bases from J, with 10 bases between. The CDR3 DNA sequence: TGTGCCATCAGTGAGGCCAGCGGGAATGGCTACACCTTC. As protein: CAISEASGNGYTF.

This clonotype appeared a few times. This chain's CDR3 is CSVSGSTYEQYF. The CDR3 nucleotides are TGCAGCGTCTCCGGGAGCACCTACGAGCAGTACTTC. This sequence joins TRBV29-1 and TRBJ2-7; TRBD2 is a possible D gene (6 bases). Germline CDR1 SQVTM, CDR2 ANQGSEA. The CDR3 consists of 12 residues. The ends were cut back, 6 bases at V and 2 bases at J, with 11 bases in the middle.

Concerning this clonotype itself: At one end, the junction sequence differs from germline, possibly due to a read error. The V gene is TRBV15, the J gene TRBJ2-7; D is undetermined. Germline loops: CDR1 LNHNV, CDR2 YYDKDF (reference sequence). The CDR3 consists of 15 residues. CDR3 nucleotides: TGTGCCATCAGCAGAGAGTACGGCCCGCTAGTCGAGCAGTACTTC. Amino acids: CAISREYGPLVEQYF.

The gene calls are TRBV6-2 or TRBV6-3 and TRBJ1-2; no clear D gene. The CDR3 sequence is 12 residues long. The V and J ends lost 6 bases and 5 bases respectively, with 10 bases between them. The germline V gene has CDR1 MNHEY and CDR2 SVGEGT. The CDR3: CASSYPDYGYTF. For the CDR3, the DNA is TGTGCCAGCAGCTATCCGGATTATGGCTACACCTTC.

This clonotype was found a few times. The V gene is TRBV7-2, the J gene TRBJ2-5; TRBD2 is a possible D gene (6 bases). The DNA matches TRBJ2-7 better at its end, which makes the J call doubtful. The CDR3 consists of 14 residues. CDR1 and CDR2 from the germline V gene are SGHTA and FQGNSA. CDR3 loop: CASSSVLIADEQYF. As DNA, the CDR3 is TGTGCCAGCAGCTCAGTACTGATAGCGGACGAGCAGTACTTC.

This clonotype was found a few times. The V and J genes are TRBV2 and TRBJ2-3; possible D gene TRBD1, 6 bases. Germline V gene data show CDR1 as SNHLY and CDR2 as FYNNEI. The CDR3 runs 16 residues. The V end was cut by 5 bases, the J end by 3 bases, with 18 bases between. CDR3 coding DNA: TGTGCCAGCAGTAGGACAGCCTCCATCGGGACAGATACGCAGTATTTT. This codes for CASSRTASIGTDTQYF.

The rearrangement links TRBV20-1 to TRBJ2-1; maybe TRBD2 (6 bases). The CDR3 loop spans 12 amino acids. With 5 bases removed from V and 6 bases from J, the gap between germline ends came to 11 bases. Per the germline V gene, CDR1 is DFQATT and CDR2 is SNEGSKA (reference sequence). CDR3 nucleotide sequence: TGCAGTGCTGGAGCTAGCGTCAATGAGCAGTTCTTC. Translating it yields CSAGASVNEQFF.

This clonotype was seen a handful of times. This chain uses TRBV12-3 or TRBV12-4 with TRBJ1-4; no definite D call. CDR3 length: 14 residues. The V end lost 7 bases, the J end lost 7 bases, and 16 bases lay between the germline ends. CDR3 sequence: CASTSVGGVEKLFF. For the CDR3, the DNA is TGTGCCAGCACCTCGGTCGGCGGGGTTGAAAAACTGTTTTTT.

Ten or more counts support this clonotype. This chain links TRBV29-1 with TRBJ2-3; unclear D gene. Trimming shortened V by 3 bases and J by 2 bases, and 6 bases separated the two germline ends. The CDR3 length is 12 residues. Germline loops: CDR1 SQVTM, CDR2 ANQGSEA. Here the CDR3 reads CSVDGPTDTQYF. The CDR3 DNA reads TGCAGCGTTGACGGTCCCACAGATACGCAGTATTTT.

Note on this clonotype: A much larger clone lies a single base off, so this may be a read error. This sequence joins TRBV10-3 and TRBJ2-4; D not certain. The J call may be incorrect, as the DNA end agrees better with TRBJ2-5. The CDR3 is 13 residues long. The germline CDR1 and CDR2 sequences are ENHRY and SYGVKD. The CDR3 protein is CAVSEFWEGTQYF. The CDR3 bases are TGTGCCGTCAGTGAGTTTTGGGAAGGGACCCAGTACTTC.

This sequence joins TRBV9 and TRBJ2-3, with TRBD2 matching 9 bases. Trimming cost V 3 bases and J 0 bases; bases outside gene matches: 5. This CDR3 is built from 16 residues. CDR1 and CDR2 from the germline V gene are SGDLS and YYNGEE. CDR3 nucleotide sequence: TGTGCCAGCAGCGCCGATCTAGCGGGAAGCACAGATACGCAGTATTTT. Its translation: CASSADLAGSTDTQYF.

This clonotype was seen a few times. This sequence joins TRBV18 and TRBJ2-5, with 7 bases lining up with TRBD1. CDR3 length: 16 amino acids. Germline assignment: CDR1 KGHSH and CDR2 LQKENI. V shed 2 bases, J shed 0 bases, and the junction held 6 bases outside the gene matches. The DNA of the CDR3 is TGTGCCAGCTCACCATTGAGGGGGCCGAACCAAGAGACCCAGTACTTC. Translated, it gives CASSPLRGPNQETQYF.

CDR3 in DNA: TGTGCCAGCAGTCCCCTAGCGGGTACCACAGATACGCAGTATTTT. Its translation: CASSPLAGTTDTQYF. This chain connects TRBV12-3 or TRBV12-4 to TRBJ2-3, with 8 nucleotides matching TRBD2. V gave up 5 bases and J gave up 2 bases; unmatched junction bases: 6. The CDR3 is 15 residues long.

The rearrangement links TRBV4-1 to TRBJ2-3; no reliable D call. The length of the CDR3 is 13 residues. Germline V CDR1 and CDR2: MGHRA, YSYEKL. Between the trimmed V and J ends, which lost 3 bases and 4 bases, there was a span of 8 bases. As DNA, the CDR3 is TGCGCCAGCAGCCACAGTACCCCAGATACGCAGTATTTT. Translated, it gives CASSHSTPDTQYF.

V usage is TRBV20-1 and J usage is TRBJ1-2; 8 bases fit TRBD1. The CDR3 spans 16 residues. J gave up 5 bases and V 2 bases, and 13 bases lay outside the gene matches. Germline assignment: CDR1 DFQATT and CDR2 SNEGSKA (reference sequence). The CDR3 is CSARRQGKEGGYGYTF. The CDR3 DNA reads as TGCAGTGCTAGAAGACAGGGGAAGGAGGGGGGATATGGCTACACCTTC.

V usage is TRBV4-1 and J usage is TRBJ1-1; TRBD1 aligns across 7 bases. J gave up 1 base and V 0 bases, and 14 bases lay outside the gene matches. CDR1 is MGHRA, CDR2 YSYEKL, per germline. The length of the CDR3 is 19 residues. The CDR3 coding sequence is TGCGCCAGCAGCCAAGAAGTCAGGAGGCAGGGGGTCGGGAACACTGAAGCTTTCTTT. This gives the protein CASSQEVRRQGVGNTEAFF.

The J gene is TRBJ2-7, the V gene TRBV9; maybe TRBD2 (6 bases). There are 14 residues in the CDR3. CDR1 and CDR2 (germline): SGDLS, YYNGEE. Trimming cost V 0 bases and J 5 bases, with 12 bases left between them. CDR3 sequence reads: CASSVGPQRDEQYF. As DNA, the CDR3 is TGTGCCAGCAGCGTAGGCCCTCAGCGGGACGAGCAGTACTTC.

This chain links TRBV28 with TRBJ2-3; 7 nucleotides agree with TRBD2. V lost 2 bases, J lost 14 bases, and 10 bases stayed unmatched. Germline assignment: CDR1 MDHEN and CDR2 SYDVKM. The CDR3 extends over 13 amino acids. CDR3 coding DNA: TGTGCCAGCAGTTTAAGTTGGCGGGAGCGCCCGTATTTT. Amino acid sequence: CASSLSWRERPYF. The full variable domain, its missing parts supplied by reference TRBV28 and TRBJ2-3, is DVKVTQSSRYLVKRTGEKVFLECVQDMDHENMFWYRQDPGLGLRLIYFSYDVKMKEKGDIPEGYSVSREKKERFSLILESASTNQTSMYLCASSLSWRERPYFGPGTRLTVL.